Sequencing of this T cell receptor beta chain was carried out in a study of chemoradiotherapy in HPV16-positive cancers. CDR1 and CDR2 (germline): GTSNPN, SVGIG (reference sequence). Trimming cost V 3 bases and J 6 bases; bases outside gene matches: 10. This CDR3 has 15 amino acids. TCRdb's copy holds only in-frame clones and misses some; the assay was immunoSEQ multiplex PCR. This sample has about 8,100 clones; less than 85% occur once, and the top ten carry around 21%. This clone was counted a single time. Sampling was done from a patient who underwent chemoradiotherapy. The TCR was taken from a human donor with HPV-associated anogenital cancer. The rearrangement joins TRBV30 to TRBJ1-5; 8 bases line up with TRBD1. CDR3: CAWSSNRGGGQPQHF. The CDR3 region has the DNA TGTGCCTGGAGCTCAAACAGGGGGGGTGGTCAGCCCCAGCATTTT.